The T cell receptor (beta chain) under discussion was sequenced for a study of T cell responses to AZD1222 COVID-19 vaccine. This clone was found a few times. V was pared by 2 bases and J by 0 bases, with 7 bases of the junction left unmatched. The CDR3 is 16 amino acids. CDR1 and CDR2 from the germline V gene are MNHEY and SMNVEV (reference sequence). The assay was immunoSEQ multiplex PCR, and TCRdb's table has in-frame clones only and misses some. The sample consists of 160,000 or so clones, roughly 92% of them appearing once. This chain connects TRBV27 to TRBJ2-7, with TRBD2 matching over 7 bases. The receptor was isolated from an adult who received the AZD1222 COVID-19 vaccine. The specimen comprised peripheral blood, sampled 28 days after the second AZD1222 dose. The CDR3 is CASSLTRGVSSYEQYF. The CDR3 bases are TGTGCCAGCAGTTTAACCCGGGGGGTTAGCTCCTACGAGCAGTACTTC.